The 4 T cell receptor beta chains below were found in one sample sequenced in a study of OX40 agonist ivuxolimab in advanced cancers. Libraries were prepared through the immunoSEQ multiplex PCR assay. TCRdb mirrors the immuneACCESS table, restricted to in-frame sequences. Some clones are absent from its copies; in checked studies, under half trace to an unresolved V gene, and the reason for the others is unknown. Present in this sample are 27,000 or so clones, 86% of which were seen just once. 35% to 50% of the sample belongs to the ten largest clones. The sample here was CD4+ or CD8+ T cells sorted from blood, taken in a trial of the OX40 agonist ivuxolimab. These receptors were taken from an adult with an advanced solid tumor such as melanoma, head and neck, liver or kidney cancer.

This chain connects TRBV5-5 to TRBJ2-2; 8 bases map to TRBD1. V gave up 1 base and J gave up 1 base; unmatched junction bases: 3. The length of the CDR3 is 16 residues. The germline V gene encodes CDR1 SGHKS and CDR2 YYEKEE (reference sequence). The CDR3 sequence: CASSLRQGWNTGELFF. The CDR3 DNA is TGTGCCAGCAGCTTGCGACAGGGGTGGAACACCGGGGAGCTGTTTTTT.

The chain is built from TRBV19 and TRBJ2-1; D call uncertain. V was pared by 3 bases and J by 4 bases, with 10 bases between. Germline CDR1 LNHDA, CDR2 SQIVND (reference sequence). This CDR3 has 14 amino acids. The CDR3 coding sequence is TGTGCCAGTAGTATTGGGTCCGATTACAATGAGCAGTTCTTC. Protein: CASSIGSDYNEQFF.

CDR3 region: CASSPGDLSTDTQYF. The DNA for the CDR3 is TGTGCCAGCAGCCCCGGGGACCTTAGCACAGATACGCAGTATTTT. The chain links TRBV7-3 to TRBJ2-3; either TRBD1 or TRBD2 may supply D (5 bases each). This CDR3 has 15 amino acids. Trimming cost V 5 bases and J 0 bases, with 12 bases left between them. Germline loops: CDR1 SGHTA, CDR2 FQGTGA.

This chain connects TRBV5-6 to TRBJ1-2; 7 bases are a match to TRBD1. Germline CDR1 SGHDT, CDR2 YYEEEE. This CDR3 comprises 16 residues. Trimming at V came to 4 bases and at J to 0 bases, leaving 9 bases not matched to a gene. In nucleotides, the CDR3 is TGTGCCAGCAGCCAAAAATACAGGGGCACTAACTATGGCTACACCTTC. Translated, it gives CASSQKYRGTNYGYTF.